This T cell receptor beta chain emerged from a study of regulatory T cells in long-lasting Graves disease. Study-wide points: The number of shared public clonotypes was higher in persistent patients (about 2,700) than new patients (over 900).

With regard to this clonotype: Its target is unknown.

CDR3-region Arm-PCR and iRepertoire HTBI primers produced the TCR beta libraries. One entry per CDR3 protein results from TCRdb running MiXCR on the multiplex PCR reads. The repertoire has hundreds of thousands of distinct CDR3 sequences, around 20% of them found once; the top ten carry less than 25%. Trimming pared 3 bases from V and 4 bases from J, leaving 10 bases between. Germline V lookup: CDR1 KGHSH, CDR2 LQKENI. The CDR3 sequence is 14 residues long. Time point described: persistent/refractory GD, antithyroid drugs over 5 years with positive TRAb. RNA extracted from PBMCs served as the sequencing template.

The clonotype originates from a female donor with Graves disease. The rearrangement links TRBV18 to TRBJ1-3, with D hard to call. The starting material was peripheral blood mononuclear cells (PBMCs), obtained when the disease was refractory, from a patient treated with antithyroid drugs. This CDR3 is CASSPVSKGNTIYF. The CDR3 DNA follows: TGTGCCAGCTCACCTGTCTCGAAGGGAAACACCATATATTTT.